The clone carrying this T cell receptor (beta chain) appeared once. These data come from a study of blood T cell repertoires in COVID-19. Study summary: Collection of acute and convalescent COVID-19 samples took place in the United States, Italy and Spain. T cells, B-cell-depleted T cells, or PBMCs provided the cDNA or gDNA that served as material.

Original processing notes: Reference gene primer amplification yielded estimated nucleated cell counts. Profiling relied on immunoSEQ multiplex PCR, and the TCRdb table lists in-frame clones only, not all of them. V, J and clone size are those of that table, while D and trimming were read from the DNA. The data show roughly 96,000 clones, 81% seen once. CDR3 length equals 14 residues. Germline loops: CDR1 SGDLS, CDR2 YYNGEE. The ends were cut back, 3 bases at V and 1 base at J, with 7 bases in the middle. The sample consisted of peripheral blood. This clonotype originated in a man aged 60 to 75 with acute or convalescent COVID-19. The rearrangement joins TRBV9 to TRBJ2-2, with D perhaps matching TRBD1 (6 bases). The CDR3 region is CASSGTVNTGELFF. The CDR3 coding sequence is TGTGCCAGCAGCGGGACAGTGAACACCGGGGAGCTGTTTTTT.